These 11 T cell receptor beta chains originate from one sample sequenced in a study of blood T cell repertoires in COVID-19 (dated by TCRdb to about 2020). Library prep was done by the immunoSEQ multiplex PCR assay. Imported from immuneACCESS, the table was reduced by TCRdb to in-frame sequences with V and J called. These copies leave out some clones; in studies compared against another copy, an unresolved V gene accounts for under half, and the cause of the remainder is not known. Here the sample has around 190,000 clones; 76% occur a single time. The biggest ten clones account for about 17% of the sample. Sequencing used PBMCs or T cells enriched from blood (not recorded which). These receptors all stem from a woman aged 45-65 years with acute COVID-19.

This clone was detected only a few times. The chain carries TRBV28 and TRBJ1-2, with 7 bases matching TRBD1. Germline CDR1 reads MDHEN; CDR2 reads SYDVKM. V shed 1 base and J 3 bases; nucleotides not matched to a gene: 8. CDR3 length equals 16 residues. The CDR3 DNA follows: TGTGCCAGCAGTTTATCTTGGGGGGACAGAGACTATGGCTACACCTTC. Amino acid sequence: CASSLSWGDRDYGYTF.

The chain couples TRBV7-2 to TRBJ2-3; D gene uncertain. The CDR3 runs 13 residues. From germline, CDR1 is SGHTA and CDR2 FQGNSA. Trimming took 1 base from V and 2 from J, leaving 4 bases between them. CDR3 DNA sequence: TGTGCCAGCAGCTTAGTAGTCACAGATACGCAGTATTTT. It is translated as CASSLVVTDTQYF.

The chain combines TRBV10-2 with TRBJ1-5; D unclear. CDR1 and CDR2 (germline): WSHSY, SAAADI. There are 15 residues in the CDR3. V lost 0 bases to trimming and J lost 0 bases, with 6 bases between them. In nucleotides, the CDR3 is TGCGCCAGCAGTGAGTCGAGGAATAGCAATCAGCCCCAGCATTTT. This encodes CASSESRNSNQPQHF.

The genes are TRBV24-1 and TRBJ2-4; 9 bases agree with TRBD1. Germline loops: CDR1 KGHDR, CDR2 SFDVKD. CDR3 length: 14 amino acids. V trimming: 4 bases; J trimming: 7 bases; junction bases outside the gene matches: 4. This chain's CDR3 is CATSDPGTGNIQYF. CDR3 DNA sequence: TGTGCCACCAGTGACCCTGGGACAGGGAACATTCAGTACTTC.

The rearrangement joins TRBV14 to TRBJ1-1; TRBD1 agrees at 9 bases. Germline V CDR1 and CDR2: SGHDN, FVKESK. The V and J ends lost 0 bases and 4 bases, in that order; junction bases with no gene match: 3. CDR3 length equals 15 residues. The CDR3 reads CASSQEWGQGTEAFF. CDR3 nucleotide sequence: TGTGCCAGCAGCCAAGAATGGGGACAGGGCACTGAAGCTTTCTTT.

V and J are TRBV11-2 and TRBJ1-4, with TRBD1 matching over 7 bases. V lost 5 bases, J lost 5 bases, and 11 bases stayed unmatched. From germline, CDR1 is SGHAT and CDR2 FQNNGV. This CDR3 has 16 amino acids. Here the CDR3 reads CASSPRRTGANEKLFF. The CDR3 region has the DNA TGTGCCAGCAGCCCCCGGAGGACAGGAGCAAATGAAAAACTGTTTTTT.

This chain uses TRBV27 with TRBJ1-5; unclear D gene. The CDR3 is 16 residues long. Germline V gene data show CDR1 as MNHEY and CDR2 as SMNVEV (reference sequence). The V and J ends lost 1 base and 6 bases respectively, with 16 bases between them. The CDR3 region has the DNA TGTGCCAGCAGTTTATTTTACAGAGCTCAGGCTCAGCCCCAGCATTTT. Its protein product is CASSLFYRAQAQPQHF.

This clone has a handful of counts. The genes are TRBV28 and TRBJ2-3; weak D call: TRBD2 (6 bases). CDR1 MDHEN and CDR2 SYDVKM come from the germline V gene. V lost 7 bases, J lost 3 bases, and 14 bases lay in between. This CDR3 has 14 amino acids. The CDR3 is CASTNVGGTDTQYF. CDR3 nucleotides: TGTGCCAGCACCAACGTGGGGGGAACAGATACGCAGTATTTT.

The V and J genes are TRBV14 and TRBJ2-7; D is ambiguous. This CDR3 is 13 amino acids long. CDR1 and CDR2 from the germline V gene are SGHDN and FVKESK. The V end was cut by 0 bases, the J end by 3 bases, with 6 bases between. For the CDR3, the DNA is TGTGCCAGCAGCCAAGATCCCCGCTACGAGCAGTACGTC. It translates to CASSQDPRYEQYV.

The chain carries TRBV28 and TRBJ2-3; a possible D gene is TRBD1 (6 bases). This CDR3 comprises 15 residues. Trimming pared 5 bases from V and 2 bases from J, leaving 14 bases between. CDR1 and CDR2 (germline): MDHEN, SYDVKM. The CDR3 spells CASSKDRRLTDTQYF. As DNA, the CDR3 is TGTGCCAGCAGTAAAGACAGGCGACTCACAGATACGCAGTATTTT.

The chain couples TRBV19 to TRBJ1-5; 8 bases line up with TRBD1. This CDR3 has 16 amino acids. In germline, CDR1 is LNHDA, CDR2 SQIVND (reference sequence). After removal of 1 base from V and 2 bases from J, the junction contained 4 bases not matched to a gene. The CDR3 here is CASSIGTGNRNQPQHF. The DNA for the CDR3 is TGTGCCAGTAGTATAGGGACAGGGAATCGCAATCAGCCCCAGCATTTT.